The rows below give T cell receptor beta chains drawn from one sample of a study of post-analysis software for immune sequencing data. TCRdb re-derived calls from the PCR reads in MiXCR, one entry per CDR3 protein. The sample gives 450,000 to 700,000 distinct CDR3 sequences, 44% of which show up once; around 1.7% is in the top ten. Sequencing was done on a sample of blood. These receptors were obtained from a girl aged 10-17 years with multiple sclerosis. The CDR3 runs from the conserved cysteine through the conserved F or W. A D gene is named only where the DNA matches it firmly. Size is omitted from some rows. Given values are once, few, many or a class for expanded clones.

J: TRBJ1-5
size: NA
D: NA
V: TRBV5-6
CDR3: CASSETGINQPQHF
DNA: TGTGCCAGCAGCGAGACAGGAATCAATCAGCCCCAGCATTTT

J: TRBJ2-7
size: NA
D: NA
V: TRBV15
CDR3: CATSREGSYEQYF
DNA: TGTGCCACCAGCAGGGAGGGGTCCTACGAGCAGTACTTC

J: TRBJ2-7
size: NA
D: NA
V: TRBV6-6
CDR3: CASSYLSGYEQYF
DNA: TGTGCCAGCAGTTACTTGTCCGGCTACGAGCAGTACTTC

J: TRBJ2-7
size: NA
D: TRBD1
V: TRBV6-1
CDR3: CASRIQGTGGVYEQYF
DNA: TGTGCCAGCAGGATACAGGGGACAGGGGGCGTTTACGAGCAGTACTTC

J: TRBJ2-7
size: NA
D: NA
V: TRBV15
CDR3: CATSRAERPYEQYF
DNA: TGTGCCACCAGCAGGGCCGAGCGGCCCTACGAGCAGTACTTC

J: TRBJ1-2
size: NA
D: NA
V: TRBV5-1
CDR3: CASRGAYYYGYTF
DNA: TGCGCCAGCAGAGGGGCCTACTACTATGGCTACACCTTC

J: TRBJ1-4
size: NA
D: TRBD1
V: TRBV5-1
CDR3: CASRQRTGGTNEKLFF
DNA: TGCGCCAGCAGACAAAGGACAGGGGGCACTAATGAAAAACTGTTTTTT

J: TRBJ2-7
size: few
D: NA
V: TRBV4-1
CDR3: CASAVEGYEQYF
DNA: TGCGCCAGCGCAGTCGAGGGCTACGAGCAGTACTTC

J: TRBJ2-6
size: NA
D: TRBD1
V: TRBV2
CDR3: CASSEERGLGANVLTF
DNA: TGTGCCAGCAGTGAAGAGAGGGGGCTCGGGGCCAACGTCCTGACTTTC

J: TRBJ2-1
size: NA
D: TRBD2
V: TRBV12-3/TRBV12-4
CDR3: CASTLLPSGSYNEQFF
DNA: TGTGCCAGCACCCTCCTTCCTAGCGGGTCCTACAATGAGCAGTTCTTC

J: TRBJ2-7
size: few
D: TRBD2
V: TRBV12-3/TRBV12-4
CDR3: CASSFRTRGPRGQYF
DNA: TGTGCCAGCAGTTTTCGGACTAGGGGCCCCCGGGGGCAGTACTTC

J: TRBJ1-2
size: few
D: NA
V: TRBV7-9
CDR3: CASSSQQGNYGYTF
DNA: TGTGCCAGCAGCTCCCAACAGGGAAACTATGGCTACACCTTC

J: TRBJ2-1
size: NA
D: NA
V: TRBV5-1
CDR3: CASSLVAPNNEQFF
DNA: TGCGCCAGCAGCTTGGTGGCTCCAAACAATGAGCAGTTCTTC

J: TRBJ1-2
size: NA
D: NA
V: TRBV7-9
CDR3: CASSITGTPLPTF
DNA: TGTGCCAGCAGCATTACCGGGACGCCACTGCCCACCTTC

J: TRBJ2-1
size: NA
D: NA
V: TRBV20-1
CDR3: CSASLGGPYNEQFF
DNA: TGCAGTGCTAGCCTTGGGGGGCCCTACAATGAGCAGTTCTTC

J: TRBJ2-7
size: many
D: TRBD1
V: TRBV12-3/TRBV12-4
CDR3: CASSPRTGDSYEQYF
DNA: TGTGCCAGCAGTCCCCGGACAGGGGACTCCTACGAGCAGTACTTC

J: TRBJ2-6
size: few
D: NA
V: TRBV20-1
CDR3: CSARGVSGANVLTF
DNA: TGCAGTGCTAGAGGGGTCTCTGGGGCCAACGTCCTGACTTTC

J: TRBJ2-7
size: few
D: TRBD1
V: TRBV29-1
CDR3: CSVRTGGYEQYF
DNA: TGCAGCGTTAGGACAGGGGGATACGAGCAGTACTTC

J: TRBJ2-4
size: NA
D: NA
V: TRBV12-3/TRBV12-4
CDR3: CASSLPELAKNIQYF
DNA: TGTGCCAGCAGTTTACCAGAGCTAGCCAAAAACATTCAGTACTTC

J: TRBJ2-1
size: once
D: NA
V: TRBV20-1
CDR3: CSARDQRVLRVEQFF
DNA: TGCAGTGCTAGAGATCAGAGGGTACTCCGAGTAGAGCAGTTCTTC

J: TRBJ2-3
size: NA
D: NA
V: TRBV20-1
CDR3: CSAKRSGKGTQYF
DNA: TGCAGTGCCAAGAGATCGGGGAAGGGTACGCAGTATTTT

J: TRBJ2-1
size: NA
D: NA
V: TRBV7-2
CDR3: CASKGDRSYNEQFF
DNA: TGTGCCAGCAAGGGGGACCGCTCCTACAATGAGCAGTTCTTC

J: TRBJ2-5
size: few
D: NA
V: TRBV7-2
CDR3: CASSSPRGRGETQYF
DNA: TGTGCCAGCAGCTCTCCCCGGGGTAGGGGTGAGACCCAGTACTTC

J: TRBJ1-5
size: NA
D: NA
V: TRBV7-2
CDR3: CASSLEGLSPQHF
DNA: TGTGCCAGCAGCTTAGAGGGACTTTCGCCCCAGCATTTT

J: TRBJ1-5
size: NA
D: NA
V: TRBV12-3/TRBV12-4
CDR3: CASTFWGVGQPQHF
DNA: TGTGCCAGCACCTTTTGGGGCGTCGGTCAGCCCCAGCATTTT

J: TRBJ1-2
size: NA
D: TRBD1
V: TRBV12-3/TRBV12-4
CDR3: CASRKGTGRSYTF
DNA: TGTGCCAGCAGGAAGGGGACAGGGAGGAGCTACACCTTC

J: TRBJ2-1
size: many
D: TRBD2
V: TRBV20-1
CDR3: CSARDHLAGGYNEQFF
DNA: TGCAGTGCTAGAGATCACCTAGCGGGTGGCTACAATGAGCAGTTCTTC

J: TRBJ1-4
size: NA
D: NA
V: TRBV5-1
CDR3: CASSFTSTNEKLFF
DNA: TGCGCCAGCAGCTTCACATCAACTAATGAAAAACTGTTTTTT

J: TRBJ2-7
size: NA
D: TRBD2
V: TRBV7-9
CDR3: CASSYLASGPSYEQYF
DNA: TGTGCCAGCAGCTACCTCGCTAGCGGGCCTTCCTACGAGCAGTACTTC

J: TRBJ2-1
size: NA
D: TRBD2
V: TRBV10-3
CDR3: CAMRRTSGNDNEQFF
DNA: TGTGCCATGCGGAGGACTAGCGGGAACGACAATGAGCAGTTCTTC

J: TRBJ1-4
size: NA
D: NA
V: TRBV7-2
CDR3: CASSRDDLATRNEKLFF
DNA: TGTGCCAGCAGCAGGGACGACCTGGCAACGCGAAATGAAAAACTGTTTTTT

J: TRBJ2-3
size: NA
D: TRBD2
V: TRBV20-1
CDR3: CSADHTSGGVGADTQYF
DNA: TGCAGTGCTGACCATACTAGCGGGGGGGTGGGTGCAGATACGCAGTATTTT

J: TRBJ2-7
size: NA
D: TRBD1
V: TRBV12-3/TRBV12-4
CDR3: CASSPDRGREQYF
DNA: TGTGCCAGCAGCCCCGACAGGGGCCGCGAGCAGTACTTC

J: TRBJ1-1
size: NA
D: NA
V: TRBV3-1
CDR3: CASSQGGIDEAFF
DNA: TGTGCCAGCAGCCAAGGGGGGATTGATGAAGCTTTCTTT

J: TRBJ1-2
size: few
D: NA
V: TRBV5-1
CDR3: CASSLAQDTGHYGYTF
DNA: TGCGCCAGCAGCTTGGCCCAGGACACTGGCCACTATGGCTACACCTTC

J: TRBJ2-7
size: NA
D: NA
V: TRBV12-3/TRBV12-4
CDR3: CASRNGGRGLGYEQYF
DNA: TGTGCCAGCCGAAATGGGGGGCGGGGCCTTGGGTACGAGCAGTACTTC

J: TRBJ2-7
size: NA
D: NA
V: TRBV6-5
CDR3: CASSLEDTGPWNEQYF
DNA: TGTGCCAGCAGTTTAGAAGACACAGGCCCCTGGAACGAGCAGTACTTC

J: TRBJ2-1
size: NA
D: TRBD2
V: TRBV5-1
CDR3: CASSPEGLAGERLNEQFF
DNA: TGCGCCAGCAGCCCGGAGGGACTAGCGGGGGAGCGTCTCAATGAGCAGTTCTTC

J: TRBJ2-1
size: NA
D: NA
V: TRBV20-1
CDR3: CSGISTSNEQFF
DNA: TGCAGCGGAATATCGACTAGCAATGAGCAGTTCTTC

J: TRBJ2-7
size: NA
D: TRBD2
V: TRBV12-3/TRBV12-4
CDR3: CASSFSGGRTYEQYF
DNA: TGTGCCAGCAGTTTCTCGGGCGGGAGGACTTACGAGCAGTACTTC

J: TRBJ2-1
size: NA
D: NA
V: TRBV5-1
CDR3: CASTPAGKSNEQFF
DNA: TGCGCCAGCACCCCGGCGGGCAAATCGAATGAGCAGTTCTTC

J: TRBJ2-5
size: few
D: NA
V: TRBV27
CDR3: CASSRNSGTWETQYF
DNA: TGTGCCAGCAGTAGAAATTCCGGGACATGGGAGACCCAGTACTTC